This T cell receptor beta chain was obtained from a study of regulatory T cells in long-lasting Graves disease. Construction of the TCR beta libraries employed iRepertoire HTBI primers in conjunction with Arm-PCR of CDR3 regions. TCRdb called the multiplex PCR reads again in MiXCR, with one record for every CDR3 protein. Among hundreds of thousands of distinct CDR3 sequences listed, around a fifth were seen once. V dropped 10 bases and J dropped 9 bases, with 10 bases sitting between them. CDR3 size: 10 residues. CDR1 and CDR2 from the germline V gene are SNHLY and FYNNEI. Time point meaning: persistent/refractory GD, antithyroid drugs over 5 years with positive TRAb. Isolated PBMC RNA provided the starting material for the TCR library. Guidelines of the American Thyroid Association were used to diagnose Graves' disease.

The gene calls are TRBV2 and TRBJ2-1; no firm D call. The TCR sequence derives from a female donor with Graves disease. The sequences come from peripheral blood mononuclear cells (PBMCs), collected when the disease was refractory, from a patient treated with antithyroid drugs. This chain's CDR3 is CATLQVEQFF. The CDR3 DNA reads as TGTGCCACCCTTCAAGTTGAGCAGTTCTTC.